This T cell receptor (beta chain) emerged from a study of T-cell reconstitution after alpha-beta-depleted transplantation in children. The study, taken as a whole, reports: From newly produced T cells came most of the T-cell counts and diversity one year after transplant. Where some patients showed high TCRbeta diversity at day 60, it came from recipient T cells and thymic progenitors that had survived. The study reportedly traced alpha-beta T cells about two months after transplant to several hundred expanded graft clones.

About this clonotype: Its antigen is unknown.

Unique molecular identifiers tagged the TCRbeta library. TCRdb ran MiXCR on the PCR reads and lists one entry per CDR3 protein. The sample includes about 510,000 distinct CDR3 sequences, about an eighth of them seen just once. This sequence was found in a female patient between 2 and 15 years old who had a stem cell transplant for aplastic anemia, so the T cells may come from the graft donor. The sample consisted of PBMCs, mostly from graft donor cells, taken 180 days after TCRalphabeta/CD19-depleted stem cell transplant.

CDR3 sequence: CSARVFSGRGSYEQYF. Here the CDR3 DNA reads TGCAGTGCTAGAGTATTTAGCGGGAGGGGTTCCTACGAGCAGTACTTC. The chain links TRBV20-1 to TRBJ2-7; 11 bases are a match to TRBD2. Looked up from germline, CDR1 is DFQATT and CDR2 is SNEGSKA (reference sequence). The V segment lost 1 base and the J segment 1 base; nucleotides outside the gene matches: 6. This CDR3 comprises 16 residues.